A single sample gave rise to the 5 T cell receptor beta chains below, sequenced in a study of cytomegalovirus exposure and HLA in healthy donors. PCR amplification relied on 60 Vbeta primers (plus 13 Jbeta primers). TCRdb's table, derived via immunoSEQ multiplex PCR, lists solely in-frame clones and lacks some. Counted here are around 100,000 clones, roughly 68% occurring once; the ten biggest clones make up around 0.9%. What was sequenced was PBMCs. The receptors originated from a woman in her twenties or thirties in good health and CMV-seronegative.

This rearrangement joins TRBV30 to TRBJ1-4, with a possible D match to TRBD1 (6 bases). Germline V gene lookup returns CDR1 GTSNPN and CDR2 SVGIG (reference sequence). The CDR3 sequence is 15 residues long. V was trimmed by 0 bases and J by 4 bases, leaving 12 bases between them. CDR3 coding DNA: TGTGCCTGGAGTGTACCAGGGGCTCATAATGAAAAACTGTTTTTT. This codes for CAWSVPGAHNEKLFF. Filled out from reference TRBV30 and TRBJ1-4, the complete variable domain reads SQTIHQWPATLVQPVGSPLSLECTVEGTSNPNLYWYRQAAGRGLQLLFYSVGIGQISSEVPQNLSASRPQDRQFILSSKKLLLSDSGFYLCAWSVPGAHNEKLFFGSGTQLSVL.

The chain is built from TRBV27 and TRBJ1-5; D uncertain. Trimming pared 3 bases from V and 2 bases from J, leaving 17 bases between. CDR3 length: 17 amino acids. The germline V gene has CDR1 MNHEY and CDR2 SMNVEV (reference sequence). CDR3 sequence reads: CASSFSIPRNGNQPQHF. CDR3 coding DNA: TGTGCCAGCAGTTTTAGTATCCCCAGGAACGGCAATCAGCCCCAGCATTTT.

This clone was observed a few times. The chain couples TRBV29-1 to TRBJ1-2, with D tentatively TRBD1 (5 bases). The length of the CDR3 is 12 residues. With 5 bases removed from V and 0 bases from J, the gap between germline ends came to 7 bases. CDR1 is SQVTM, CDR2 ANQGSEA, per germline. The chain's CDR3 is CSVRQTNYGYTF. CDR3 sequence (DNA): TGCAGCGTTCGACAGACTAACTATGGCTACACCTTC.

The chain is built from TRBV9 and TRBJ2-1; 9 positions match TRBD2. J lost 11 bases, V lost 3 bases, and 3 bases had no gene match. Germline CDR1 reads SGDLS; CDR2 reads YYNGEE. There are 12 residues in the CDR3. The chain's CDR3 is CASSETSGKQFF. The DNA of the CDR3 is TGTGCCAGCAGCGAGACTAGCGGTAAGCAGTTCTTC. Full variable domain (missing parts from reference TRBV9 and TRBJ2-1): DSGVTQTPKHLITATGQRVTLRCSPRSGDLSVYWYQQSLDQGLQFLIQYYNGEERAKGNILERFSAQQFPDLHSELNLSSLELGDSALYFCASSETSGKQFFGPGTRLTVL.

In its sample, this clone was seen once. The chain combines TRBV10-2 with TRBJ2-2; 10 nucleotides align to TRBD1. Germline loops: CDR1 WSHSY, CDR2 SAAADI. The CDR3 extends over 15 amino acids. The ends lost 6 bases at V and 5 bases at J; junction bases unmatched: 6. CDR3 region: CASRHRDRGTGELFF. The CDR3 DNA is TGCGCCAGCAGACACCGGGACAGGGGTACCGGGGAGCTGTTTTTT.